Given below is one TCR beta chain in context. Its antigen remains unidentified. The same CDR3 can be traced to other DNA sequences in this sample. The record originates from a study of shared clonotypes between healthy human individuals. Overall study results and limits: Between several donors, naive CD4 clonotypes were shared at a level of approximately 5%. What naive subsets generally showed was a larger estimated richness than memory subsets showed.

This CDR3 is built from 13 residues. With V trimmed by 6 bases and J by 3 bases, 4 bases remained unmatched. CDR1 MNHNS and CDR2 SASEGT come from the germline V gene. Per sorted-subset replicate PCR, input was 200 to 250 ng DNA, representing around 30,000 T cell genomes. The assay was immunoSEQ multiplex PCR, and TCRdb's table has in-frame clones only and misses some. The data show around 1,100,000 clones, roughly 80% seen once. Splitting of CD4+ cells produced CD45RA+ naive and CD45RA-negative memory subsets. This receptor was obtained from a man younger than 35 in good health. Some clones in this sample may be carry-over from other donors' samples. The chain links TRBV6-1 to TRBJ1-2; 7 nucleotides line up with TRBD1. The sequencing input was memory CD4+ T cells from PBMCs. Indicated subset: CD45RA-negative fraction. The CDR3: CASRVDRDYGYTF. The CDR3 bases are TGTGCCAGCAGAGTCGACAGGGACTATGGCTACACCTTC.